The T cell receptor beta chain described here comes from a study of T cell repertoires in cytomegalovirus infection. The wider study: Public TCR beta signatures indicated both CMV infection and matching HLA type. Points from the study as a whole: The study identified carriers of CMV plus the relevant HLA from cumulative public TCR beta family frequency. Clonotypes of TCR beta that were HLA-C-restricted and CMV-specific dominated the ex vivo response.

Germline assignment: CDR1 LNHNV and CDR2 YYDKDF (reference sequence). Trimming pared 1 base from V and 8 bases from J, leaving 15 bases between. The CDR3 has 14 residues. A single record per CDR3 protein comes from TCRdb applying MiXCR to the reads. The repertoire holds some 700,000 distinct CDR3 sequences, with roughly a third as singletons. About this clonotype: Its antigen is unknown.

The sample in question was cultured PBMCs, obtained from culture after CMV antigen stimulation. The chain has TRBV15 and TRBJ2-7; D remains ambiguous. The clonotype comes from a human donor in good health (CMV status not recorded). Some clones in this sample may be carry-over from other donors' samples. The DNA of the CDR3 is TGTGCCACCAGCAGAGTTACTCTAGGACGTCAGCAGTACTTC. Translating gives CATSRVTLGRQQYF. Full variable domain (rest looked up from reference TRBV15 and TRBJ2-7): DAMVIQNPRYQVTQFGKPVTLSCSQTLNHNVMYWYQQKSSQAPKLLFHYYDKDFNNEADTPDNFQSRRPNTSFCFLDIRSPGLGDTAMYLCATSRVTLGRQQYFGPGTRLTVT.